Below are 21 T cell receptor beta chains sequenced from a single sample in a study of T-cell reconstitution after alpha-beta-depleted transplantation in children. This sample's TCRbeta library carried unique molecular identifier barcodes. TCRdb re-called the PCR reads through MiXCR, storing one row per CDR3 protein. The sample lists over 85,000 distinct CDR3 sequences, 4.5% to 7.5% occurring once. The material was PBMCs, mostly from graft donor cells, obtained 60 days after TCRalphabeta/CD19-depleted stem cell transplant. These receptors were taken from a female patient aged 2 to 10 who had a stem cell transplant for Fanconi anemia, so the T cells may come from the graft donor.

This clonotype appeared many times. CDR3 nucleotide sequence: TGTGCCAGCAGCTTGGATGGTCTGGCTAGCGGGGAAGTTGAGCAGTTCTTC. Protein: CASSLDGLASGEVEQFF. The chain combines TRBV11-2 with TRBJ2-1; 9 bases fit TRBD2. V gave up 3 bases and J gave up 9 bases; unmatched junction bases: 15. Germline V CDR1 and CDR2: SGHAT, FQNNGV. The CDR3 contains 17 residues.

This clonotype showed up many times. The gene calls are TRBV20-1 and TRBJ2-1; 12 nucleotides line up with TRBD2. V lost 3 bases to trimming and J lost 5 bases; unmatched junction nucleotides: 8. Germline V lookup: CDR1 DFQATT, CDR2 SNEGSKA (reference sequence). The CDR3 length is 16 residues. CDR3 nucleotides: TGCAGTGCTAGGGCTAGCGGGGGGGCGGTTAACAATGAGCAGTTCTTC. Translated: CSARASGGAVNNEQFF.

This clonotype turned up a few times. This rearrangement joins TRBV3-1 to TRBJ2-3, with D unresolved. The V end was cut by 0 bases, the J end by 4 bases, with 5 bases between. CDR3 size: 13 residues. Germline V gives CDR1 LGHDT, CDR2 YNNKEL (reference sequence). CDR3 sequence: CASSQDTPDTQYF. The CDR3 nucleotides are TGTGCCAGCAGCCAAGATACCCCAGATACGCAGTATTTT.

This clonotype was observed at least ten times. This chain links TRBV20-1 with TRBJ2-7, with D maybe TRBD2 (6 bases). CDR1 DFQATT and CDR2 SNEGSKA come from the germline V gene (reference sequence). The V and J ends lost 3 bases and 1 base respectively, with 10 bases between them. CDR3 size: 13 residues. The CDR3 sequence is CSASKAGSYEQYF. The CDR3 nucleotides are TGCAGTGCTAGTAAGGCGGGATCCTACGAGCAGTACTTC.

This clonotype was observed many times. This rearrangement joins TRBV2 to TRBJ1-4, with D possibly being TRBD1 (5 bases). There are 14 residues in the CDR3. Germline V gives CDR1 SNHLY, CDR2 FYNNEI. Trimming removed 8 bases at V and 5 bases at J, with 15 bases between. CDR3 sequence (DNA): TGTGCCAGCCAAAAACAGGTCCGCAATGAAAAACTGTTTTTT. Its translation is CASQKQVRNEKLFF.

This clonotype was seen repeatedly, ten times or more. The V and J genes are TRBV29-1 and TRBJ2-7; the D gene is possibly TRBD2 (5 bases). V lost 4 bases and J 2 bases, leaving 9 bases between the germline ends. Germline CDR1 reads SQVTM; CDR2 reads ANQGSEA. The CDR3 length is 12 residues. The CDR3 DNA is TGCAGCGTTGTTCGGGGTCCCTACGAGCAGTACTTC. It is translated as CSVVRGPYEQYF.

The chain employs TRBV4-3 and TRBJ2-7; D is ambiguous. This CDR3 has 15 amino acids. V lost 1 base and J 5 bases, leaving 15 bases between the germline ends. The germline gives CDR1 LGHNA, CDR2 YSLEER. This CDR3 reads CASSQAGSPTDEQYF. The CDR3, as DNA: TGCGCCAGCAGCCAAGCCGGGTCCCCCACAGACGAGCAGTACTTC.

This clonotype has at least ten counts. This chain uses TRBV10-2 with TRBJ1-5; D is possibly TRBD1 (5 bases). Germline CDR1 and CDR2: WSHSY and SAAADI. V was clipped by 5 bases and J by 1 base, with 12 bases between them. This CDR3 region has 15 residues. The CDR3 loop reads CASSWGGVSNQPQHF. The CDR3 DNA reads as TGCGCCAGCAGTTGGGGCGGGGTAAGCAATCAGCCCCAGCATTTT.

The chain joins TRBV29-1 to TRBJ2-7; D gene unclear. The CDR3 is 12 amino acids. V lost 5 bases and J lost 0, with 8 bases in between. Per the germline V gene, CDR1 is SQVTM and CDR2 is ANQGSEA. The CDR3 loop is CSVSTPSYEQYF. The CDR3 DNA is TGCAGCGTTAGTACACCCTCCTACGAGCAGTACTTC.

This clonotype was recorded many times. The chain couples TRBV2 to TRBJ2-3; 9 nucleotides match TRBD1. This CDR3 comprises 16 residues. After removal of 5 bases from V and 1 base from J, the junction contained 7 bases not matched to a gene. Germline CDR1 is SNHLY and CDR2 is FYNNEI. The CDR3 sequence: CASSREDRGGTDTQYF. Written as DNA, the CDR3 is TGTGCCAGCAGTCGGGAGGACAGGGGCGGCACAGATACGCAGTATTTT.

Ten or more counts support this clonotype. This chain joins TRBV30 and TRBJ2-7, with D possibly being TRBD1 (5 bases). Trimming stripped 3 bases from V and 2 bases from J, with 17 bases between. Germline V gene sequence: CDR1 GTSNPN, CDR2 SVGIG (reference sequence). There are 15 residues in the CDR3. The CDR3 coding sequence is TGTGCCTGGAGGGACACCGAGAGAACCCCCTACGAGCAGTACTTC. It specifies CAWRDTERTPYEQYF.

The rearrangement joins TRBV5-1 to TRBJ1-1; D possibly corresponds to TRBD1 (6 bases). From germline, CDR1 is SGHRS and CDR2 YFSETQ. CDR3 length equals 14 residues. The V and J ends lost 2 bases and 2 bases respectively, with 10 bases between them. The CDR3 DNA is TGCGCCAGCAGCTTCCGGGACATAAACACTGAAGCTTTCTTT. This translates into CASSFRDINTEAFF. The full variable domain, its missing parts supplied by reference TRBV5-1 and TRBJ1-1, is KAGVTQTPRYLIKTRGQQVTLSCSPISGHRSVSWYQQTPGQGLQFLFEYFSETQRNKGNFPGRFSGRQFSNSRSEMNVSTLELGDSALYLCASSFRDINTEAFFGQGTRLTVV.

The V and J genes are TRBV12-3 or TRBV12-4 and TRBJ2-7; TRBD1 is a possible D gene (6 bases). V dropped 4 bases and J dropped 3 bases, with 10 bases sitting between them. The CDR3 covers 13 residues. CDR3 DNA sequence: TGTGCCAGCAGTTCTACAGGGAGCTACGAGCAGTACTTC. Protein product: CASSSTGSYEQYF.

In this sample, this clonotype turned up many times. The chain couples TRBV7-3 to TRBJ2-1; the D is unclear. The CDR3 is 14 residues long. CDR1 SGHTA and CDR2 FQGTGA come from the germline V gene. Trimming pared 2 bases from V and 3 bases from J, leaving 8 bases between. CDR3 in DNA: TGTGCCAGCAGCTTATCCAGTATCTACAATGAGCAGTTCTTC. This sequence encodes CASSLSSIYNEQFF.

The chain couples TRBV6-5 to TRBJ1-5; D is perhaps TRBD1 (5 bases). This CDR3 has 15 residues. The V end lost 7 bases, the J end lost 4 bases, and 17 bases lay between the germline ends. CDR1 and CDR2 (germline): MNHEY, SVGAGI. CDR3 nucleotides: TGTGCCAGCACCATTTTGACAGAAGCTAATCAGCCCCAGCATTTT. It is translated as CASTILTEANQPQHF.

In this sample, this clonotype turned up many times. The CDR3 region has the DNA TGTGCCAGCAGTTTATCGCGGGTCGCTGAAGCTTTCTTT. This codes for CASSLSRVAEAFF. The chain combines TRBV27 with TRBJ1-1; D is undetermined. Trimming stripped 0 bases from V and 6 bases from J, with 8 bases between. The CDR3 runs 13 residues. CDR1 is MNHEY and CDR2 is SMNVEV in the germline V gene (reference sequence).

This clonotype was picked up many times. The chain has TRBV20-1 and TRBJ2-7; 9 nucleotides match TRBD1. From germline, CDR1 is DFQATT and CDR2 SNEGSKA (reference sequence). This CDR3 has 14 residues. After removal of 2 bases from V and 3 bases from J, the junction contained 5 bases not matched to a gene. The CDR3 sequence: CSARTGTGRYEQYF. The DNA of the CDR3 is TGCAGTGCTAGAACCGGGACAGGGCGCTACGAGCAGTACTTC.

There are many counts of this clonotype. V and J are TRBV7-9 and TRBJ2-2, with 10 bases that match TRBD1. Germline CDR1 reads SEHNR; CDR2 reads FQNEAQ (reference sequence). The V and J ends lost 4 bases and 0 bases, in that order; junction bases with no gene match: 2. CDR3 size: 16 residues. CDR3 sequence: CASSSGQGANTGELFF. The CDR3 DNA follows: TGTGCCAGCAGCTCTGGACAGGGGGCGAACACCGGGGAGCTGTTTTTT. The complete variable domain, with remaining parts taken from reference TRBV7-9 and TRBJ2-2, reads DTGVSQNPRHKITKRGQNVTFRCDPISEHNRLYWYRQTLGQGPEFLTYFQNEAQLEKSRLLSDRFSAERPKGSFSTLEIQRTEQGDSAMYLCASSSGQGANTGELFFGEGSRLTVL.

This clonotype occurred many times. This chain connects TRBV29-1 to TRBJ2-3, with D maybe TRBD2 (6 bases). Trimming pared 1 base from V and 1 base from J, leaving 12 bases between. The CDR3 is 15 amino acids. Looked up from germline, CDR1 is SQVTM and CDR2 is ANQGSEA. The CDR3 DNA is TGCAGCGTTGAAGTGTTGGCGGGGCGCACAGATACGCAGTATTTT. Translated, it gives CSVEVLAGRTDTQYF.

This clonotype was observed at least ten times. The J gene is TRBJ2-1, the V gene TRBV29-1; 8 nucleotides line up with TRBD2. Germline values: CDR1 SQVTM, CDR2 ANQGSEA. The CDR3 loop spans 15 amino acids. The V gene end was trimmed by 3 bases and the J gene end by 6 bases; junction bases not matched to a gene: 10. Written as DNA, the CDR3 is TGCAGCGTTGACAGGGGCGGGAGGCTCACCAATGAGCAGTTCTTC. Its protein is CSVDRGGRLTNEQFF.

The V and J genes are TRBV12-3 or TRBV12-4 and TRBJ2-5; 10 bases align to TRBD1. This CDR3 contains 14 residues. After removal of 4 bases from V and 4 bases from J, the junction contained 3 bases not matched to a gene. CDR3 sequence (DNA): TGTGCCAGCAGTTGGGGACAGGGGTCAGAGACCCAGTACTTC. It yields the protein CASSWGQGSETQYF.